Below, 7 T cell receptor beta chains from the same sample are listed, as sequenced in a study of PD-L1 blockade in urothelial cancer. Using immunoSEQ multiplex PCR, the repertoire was profiled, and TCRdb retains in-frame clones only, with some absent. Here the sample spans tens of thousands of clones, 90% being singletons. The sample consisted of PBMCs, taken around atezolizumab (anti-PD-L1) treatment. Receptors were obtained from a man aged 60-69 years with urothelial cancer.

The chain couples TRBV19 to TRBJ2-5; maybe TRBD2 (5 bases). Looked up from germline, CDR1 is LNHDA and CDR2 is SQIVND (reference sequence). The CDR3 has 13 residues. Trimming shortened V by 5 bases and J by 4 bases, and 11 bases separated the two germline ends. The CDR3, as DNA: TGTGCCAGTAGTCCCCGGGGTATAGAGACCCAGTACTTC. Protein: CASSPRGIETQYF.

The V and J genes are TRBV27 and TRBJ1-2; possible D gene TRBD1, 6 bases. Germline V gene lookup returns CDR1 MNHEY and CDR2 SMNVEV (reference sequence). Trimming took off 6 bases at V and 5 bases at J, with 10 bases between the two ends. The CDR3 contains 12 residues. The CDR3 sequence: CASSWTEYGYTF. The CDR3 nucleotides are TGTGCCAGCAGCTGGACAGAATATGGCTACACCTTC.

The chain combines TRBV6-6 with TRBJ2-1; 7 bases match TRBD2. Germline V gene data show CDR1 as MNHNY and CDR2 as SVGAGI (reference sequence). The CDR3 covers 16 residues. J gave up 4 bases and V 5 bases, and 11 bases lay outside the gene matches. The CDR3 nucleotides are TGTGCCAGCAGTCCCTCCGGGACTATCCGGTACAATGAGCAGTTCTTC. This sequence encodes CASSPSGTIRYNEQFF.

CDR3 sequence (DNA): TGCGCCAGCAGCCAAGATCTTCGGGGGGATACGCAGTATTTT. Translated, it gives CASSQDLRGDTQYF. The rearrangement links TRBV4-3 to TRBJ2-3; TRBD2 might be the D (6 bases). The CDR3 sequence is 14 residues long. The V and J ends lost 0 bases and 6 bases respectively, with 10 bases between them. The germline V gene has CDR1 LGHNA and CDR2 YSLEER.

J is TRBJ2-1 and V is TRBV19; 7 nucleotides match TRBD1. V trimming: 4 bases; J trimming: 6 bases; junction bases outside the gene matches: 12. CDR1 is LNHDA and CDR2 is SQIVND in the germline V gene (reference sequence). The CDR3 consists of 16 residues. The CDR3 here is CASSRGETGYRNEQFF. CDR3 in DNA: TGTGCCAGTAGTAGAGGGGAGACAGGGTACCGCAATGAGCAGTTCTTC.

This clone was recorded only once. V is TRBV5-4 and J is TRBJ1-6; TRBD1 matches 7 bases. From germline, CDR1 is SGHNT and CDR2 YYREEE (reference sequence). The CDR3 runs to 14 residues. J gave up 9 bases and V 4 bases, and 7 bases lay outside the gene matches. The CDR3 DNA is TGTGCCAGCAGCCCGCAGGGGGTAGTTTCACCCCTCCACTTT. Protein product: CASSPQGVVSPLHF.

The V call is TRBV11-2, the J call TRBJ1-5, with a weak D call TRBD1 (5 bases). Trimming removed 0 bases from V and 5 bases from J, with 11 bases in between. Germline-derived CDR1 and CDR2 are SGHAT and FQNNGV. The CDR3 covers 15 residues. Here the CDR3 reads CASSLDRIRDQPQHF. CDR3 nucleotides: TGTGCCAGCAGCTTAGATCGGATCAGGGATCAGCCCCAGCATTTT.